The TCR beta chain described here comes from a study of monozygotic twins with inflammatory bowel disease. Broader study findings: Possibly because of limited power, concordant and discordant twins showed no difference in repertoire similarity.

UMIs containing a 6-nucleotide sample barcode were added via template switching. Using the 5' RACE reads, TCRdb records one entry per CDR3 protein without DNA. The repertoire table contains about 350,000 distinct CDR3 sequences. A remark on this clonotype: Its antigen remains unidentified.

Germline V lookup: CDR1 MGHRA, CDR2 YSYEKL. The CDR3 loop spans 19 amino acids. The sequenced sample was blood. The receptor comes from a human donor with ulcerative colitis or Crohn's disease, or a healthy co-twin of an affected twin (not recorded which). V and J are TRBV4-1 and TRBJ2-7; TCRdb's D call of TRBD2 is untestable without DNA. CDR3 in amino acids: CASSQYASRDRLGSYEQYF.